The next 29 T cell receptor beta chains were all read from a single sample in a study of T cell repertoires in cytomegalovirus infection. TCRdb re-called the reads with MiXCR, one entry per CDR3 protein. The sample holds 100,000 to 150,000 distinct CDR3 sequences; more than 25% are singletons and the top ten take about 54%. These receptors are not linked to any known antigen. The material sequenced was CD8+ T cells from cultured PBMCs, taken from culture after CMV antigen stimulation. These receptors all stem from a human donor in good health (CMV status not recorded). Some clones in this sample may be carry-over from other donors' samples.

The CDR3 spells CASSLGQGGDNEQFF. The CDR3 DNA sequence: TGTGCCAGCAGTCTAGGACAGGGGGGCGACAATGAGCAGTTCTTC. The chain uses TRBV7-6 and TRBJ2-1; the match to TRBD1 covers 10 bases. Germline V gene lookup returns CDR1 SGHVS and CDR2 FNYEAQ. V lost 6 bases, J lost 5 bases, and 7 bases stayed unmatched. This CDR3 region has 15 residues.

The CDR3: CASSLTAAGELFF. CDR3 DNA sequence: TGTGCCAGCAGTTTAACGGCTGCCGGGGAGCTGTTTTTT. The chain carries TRBV28 and TRBJ2-2; D remains ambiguous. Germline values: CDR1 MDHEN, CDR2 SYDVKM. This CDR3 has 13 amino acids. Trimming pared 2 bases from V and 6 bases from J, leaving 7 bases between.

The chain employs TRBV27 and TRBJ2-3; 7 bases are a match to TRBD1. The junction had 7 bases not matched to a gene; V was cut back by 6 bases and J by 4 bases. Germline V gene data show CDR1 as MNHEY and CDR2 as SMNVEV (reference sequence). The CDR3 extends over 14 amino acids. The CDR3 loop reads CASSIQGFADTQYF. The CDR3 nucleotides read TGTGCCAGCAGCATACAGGGGTTTGCAGATACGCAGTATTTT.

This rearrangement joins TRBV4-1 to TRBJ1-5; D is unresolved. With 1 base removed from V and 6 bases from J, the gap between germline ends came to 7 bases. Per germline, CDR1 MGHRA and CDR2 YSYEKL. This CDR3 contains 13 residues. This CDR3 is CASSQGPGQPQHF. The CDR3, as DNA: TGCGCCAGCAGCCAAGGTCCCGGTCAGCCCCAGCATTTT.

This clonotype came up a few times. The rearrangement joins TRBV20-1 to TRBJ1-2, with TRBD1 as a possible D gene (5 bases). Trimming cost V 2 bases and J 1 base, with 8 bases left between them. CDR1 DFQATT and CDR2 SNEGSKA come from the germline V gene (reference sequence). The CDR3 consists of 13 residues. CDR3 nucleotide sequence: TGCAGTGCTAGACAGGGTTTTAACTATGGCTACACCTTC. Residues: CSARQGFNYGYTF.

The chain is built from TRBV6-6 and TRBJ1-4, with TRBD1 matching 9 bases. V shed 4 bases and J 5 bases; nucleotides not matched to a gene: 5. Germline lookup yields CDR1 MNHNY and CDR2 SVGAGI (reference sequence). The CDR3 sequence is 15 residues long. CDR3 nucleotides: TGTGCCAGCAGTTTGGGACAGGGACCGAATGAAAAACTGTTTTTT. It codes for CASSLGQGPNEKLFF.

This sequence joins TRBV12-3 or TRBV12-4 and TRBJ2-7, with D perhaps TRBD1 (5 bases). The CDR3 contains 13 residues. Trimming shortened V by 7 bases and J by 1 base, and 11 bases separated the two germline ends. The CDR3 loop is CASTTDSSYEQYF. In DNA form, the CDR3 reads TGTGCCAGCACCACCGACAGTTCCTACGAGCAGTACTTC.

The table lists this clonotype with a few counts. V gene TRBV7-9 combines with J gene TRBJ2-1; 7 positions match TRBD1. Germline-derived CDR1 and CDR2 are SEHNR and FQNEAQ (reference sequence). The CDR3 has 16 amino acids. The junction had 8 bases not matched to a gene; V was cut back by 4 bases and J by 2 bases. DNA for the CDR3: TGTGCCAGCAGCTCATCGGGACAGTCAACCTACAATGAGCAGTTCTTC. It specifies CASSSSGQSTYNEQFF.

The rearrangement uses TRBV27 and TRBJ1-5, with a weak D call TRBD1 (6 bases). Trimming removed 3 bases from V and 4 bases from J, with 7 bases in between. This CDR3 comprises 13 residues. Germline lookup yields CDR1 MNHEY and CDR2 SMNVEV (reference sequence). CDR3 coding DNA: TGTGCCAGCAGTTTGGGACATAATCAGCCCCAGCATTTT. Encoded protein: CASSLGHNQPQHF.

V gene TRBV28 combines with J gene TRBJ2-7; 7 positions match TRBD2. In germline, CDR1 is MDHEN, CDR2 SYDVKM. The CDR3 covers 16 residues. V lost 3 bases, J lost 2 bases, and 10 bases stayed unmatched. Written as DNA, the CDR3 is TGTGCCAGCAGTTTTGGCGGGGGACTATCAACCTACGAGCAGTACTTC. Its translation: CASSFGGGLSTYEQYF.

Here the CDR3 reads CASSTPGQGILPIQYF. For the CDR3, the DNA is TGTGCCAGTAGTACGCCGGGACAGGGGATTCTGCCGATTCAGTACTTC. The chain uses TRBV19 and TRBJ2-4; TRBD1 matches at 10 bases. The length of the CDR3 is 16 residues. Germline V gene sequence: CDR1 LNHDA, CDR2 SQIVND (reference sequence). V was clipped by 4 bases and J by 10 bases; unmatched bases: 13.

The chain employs TRBV27 and TRBJ1-1; tentative D call: TRBD1 (5 bases). The CDR3 sequence is 14 residues long. Trimming removed 5 bases from V and 5 bases from J, with 15 bases in between. Germline values: CDR1 MNHEY, CDR2 SMNVEV (reference sequence). Here the CDR3 reads CASSPLRGFTEAFF. CDR3 sequence (DNA): TGTGCCAGCAGTCCCCTCCGGGGGTTTACTGAAGCTTTCTTT.

This clonotype was picked up a small number of times. The chain recombines TRBV7-2 with TRBJ2-2; TRBD2 is a possible D gene (7 bases). With 0 bases removed from V and 4 bases from J, the gap between germline ends came to 9 bases. The CDR3 loop spans 15 amino acids. The germline V gene has CDR1 SGHTA and CDR2 FQGNSA. This CDR3 reads CASSLAGGPTGELFF. The CDR3 bases are TGTGCCAGCAGCTTAGCGGGGGGGCCCACCGGGGAGCTGTTTTTT.

The V and J genes are TRBV10-3 and TRBJ2-1; D remains ambiguous. This CDR3 has 12 amino acids. Trimming pared 3 bases from V and 5 bases from J, leaving 5 bases between. Per germline, CDR1 ENHRY and CDR2 SYGVKD. The CDR3 bases are TGTGCCATCAGTGACGAGAACAATGAGCAGTTCTTC. Translating gives CAISDENNEQFF.

This clonotype was counted ten times or more. The chain has TRBV14 and TRBJ1-2; 8 nucleotides agree with TRBD1. Germline values: CDR1 SGHDN, CDR2 FVKESK. J lost 3 bases, V lost 1 base, and 10 bases had no gene match. The CDR3 spans 17 residues. CDR3 coding DNA: TGTGCCAGCAGCCAAGGAAACCAGGGGGCGCGGTACTATGGCTACACCTTC. It is translated as CASSQGNQGARYYGYTF.

This clonotype appeared a few times. The rearrangement links TRBV6-5 to TRBJ2-2; TRBD1 agrees at 9 bases. Germline loops: CDR1 MNHEY, CDR2 SVGAGI. V dropped 6 bases and J dropped 6; count of bases not matched to a gene: 14. This CDR3 region has 17 residues. CDR3 loop: CASRLSSYRGRAGELFF. CDR3 bases: TGTGCCAGCAGGCTTTCCTCATACAGGGGGCGGGCCGGGGAGCTGTTTTTT.

In this sample, this clonotype turned up a few times. The V gene is TRBV28, the J gene TRBJ2-1; D gene ambiguous. The CDR3 is made up of 14 amino acids. The V gene lost 6 bases and the J gene lost 0 bases, with 9 bases spanning the gap. Germline V gives CDR1 MDHEN, CDR2 SYDVKM. This CDR3 is CASSHSSSYNEQFF. The CDR3 DNA follows: TGTGCCAGCAGCCATTCTAGCTCCTACAATGAGCAGTTCTTC.

Many counts were recorded for this clonotype. The chain has TRBV7-9 and TRBJ2-5; D is perhaps TRBD2 (7 bases). CDR3 length: 15 residues. CDR1 SEHNR and CDR2 FQNEAQ come from the germline V gene (reference sequence). Trimming took 5 bases from V and 5 from J, leaving 18 bases between them. The CDR3 nucleotides read TGTGCCAGCAGCCCGAAGGGGGGGCCCTTGGAGACCCAGTACTTC. Its translation is CASSPKGGPLETQYF.

This clonotype was seen more than once but under ten times. One end of the junction fails to match germline, which may point to a read error. The chain carries TRBV19 and TRBJ2-3; 9 bases are shared with TRBD2. CDR1 and CDR2 from the germline V gene are LNHDA and SQIVND (reference sequence). CDR3 size: 11 residues. Written as DNA, the CDR3 is TGTGCCAGTAGTATCGCGGGACTAGCTTCTTTT. This translates into CASSIAGLASF.

The CDR3 here is CASSQELTGLTGELFF. In DNA, the CDR3 is TGCGCCAGCAGCCAAGAACTGACAGGGCTCACCGGGGAGCTGTTTTTT. The J gene is TRBJ2-2, the V gene TRBV4-1; 7 positions agree with TRBD1. The CDR3 runs to 16 residues. CDR1 and CDR2 (germline): MGHRA, YSYEKL. V lost 0 bases, J lost 4 bases, and 5 bases stayed unmatched.

This clonotype has only a few counts. The V and J genes are TRBV28 and TRBJ2-7, with 7 bases lining up with TRBD1. CDR3 length: 14 amino acids. Germline CDR1 and CDR2: MDHEN and SYDVKM. Trimming removed 6 bases from V and 6 bases from J; junction bases left unmatched: 11. The CDR3 nucleotides are TGTGCCAGCAGCCGACAGGGAACGGTCCCCGAGCAGTACTTC. It codes for CASSRQGTVPEQYF.

This chain uses TRBV4-3 with TRBJ1-2; tentative D call: TRBD1 (5 bases). Germline assignment: CDR1 LGHNA and CDR2 YSLEER. V lost 4 bases and J 3 bases, leaving 15 bases between the germline ends. This CDR3 is 15 amino acids long. In DNA form, the CDR3 reads TGCGCCAGCAGCCTCCTGACTCGGGGGGACTATGGCTACACCTTC. It codes for CASSLLTRGDYGYTF.

This chain connects TRBV5-4 to TRBJ2-3; 8 bases line up with TRBD2. In germline, CDR1 is SGHNT, CDR2 YYREEE (reference sequence). The ends lost 4 bases at V and 0 bases at J; junction bases unmatched: 4. The CDR3 covers 15 residues. CDR3 in amino acids: CASSEGLASTDTQYF. In DNA, the CDR3 is TGTGCCAGCAGCGAAGGACTAGCAAGCACAGATACGCAGTATTTT.

This clonotype was observed a handful of times. The chain links TRBV12-3 or TRBV12-4 to TRBJ2-7; D is perhaps TRBD2 (6 bases). With 6 bases removed from V and 5 bases from J, the gap between germline ends came to 14 bases. This CDR3 region has 13 residues. The CDR3 coding sequence is TGTGCCAGCAGCCTCCCCGGGAGTGACGAGCAGTACTTC. It codes for CASSLPGSDEQYF.

The chain recombines TRBV19 with TRBJ2-7, with TRBD1 matching over 8 bases. The V gene end was trimmed by 5 bases and the J gene end by 4 bases; junction bases not matched to a gene: 10. Germline assignment: CDR1 LNHDA and CDR2 SQIVND (reference sequence). The CDR3 contains 15 residues. The CDR3 is CASSPKWDRRYEQYF. CDR3 in DNA: TGTGCCAGTAGTCCCAAATGGGACAGGAGGTACGAGCAGTACTTC.

This clonotype was seen repeatedly, ten times or more. The rearrangement joins TRBV7-6 to TRBJ2-1; D uncertain. Trimming took 0 bases from V and 4 from J, leaving 4 bases between them. Germline CDR1 and CDR2: SGHVS and FNYEAQ. The CDR3 length is 13 residues. The CDR3 reads CASSLAHYNEQFF. CDR3 DNA: TGTGCCAGCAGCTTAGCGCATTACAATGAGCAGTTCTTC.

This clonotype was seen only once. The chain has TRBV5-4 and TRBJ2-5; 12 bases align to TRBD2. J was trimmed by 5 bases and V by 4 bases; bases with no gene match: 9. The V gene's germline CDR1 is SGHNT and CDR2 YYREEE (reference sequence). The CDR3 totals 16 residues. The DNA for the CDR3 is TGTGCCAGCAGCCGAGCCACTAGCGGGGGGCGGGAGACCCAGTACTTC. Its protein is CASSRATSGGRETQYF.

The CDR3 sequence is CASSFWGSGSSETQFF. The CDR3 nucleotides are TGTGCCAGCAGTTTTTGGGGATCGGGGTCTAGCGAGACCCAGTTCTTC. This sequence joins TRBV12-3 or TRBV12-4 and TRBJ2-5, with D perhaps TRBD2 (6 bases). The DNA end lines up better with TRBJ2-1; the J call may be wrong. The CDR3 has 16 amino acids.

V is TRBV27 and J is TRBJ1-2; TRBD1 might be the D (5 bases). Germline V CDR1 and CDR2: MNHEY, SMNVEV (reference sequence). With 6 bases removed from V and 1 base from J, the gap between germline ends came to 9 bases. This CDR3 spans 13 amino acids. Written as DNA, the CDR3 is TGTGCCAGCAGCTATGACAGTAACTATGGCTACACCTTC. Protein product: CASSYDSNYGYTF.